The entry below describes one T cell receptor (beta chain). Its antigen is unknown. No much larger clone is present one base from it, and per-base qualities are unavailable. The cohort was made up of hundreds of healthy bone marrow donors. All cohort members were sampled while nominally healthy, although unrecorded immune exposures were likely present. CMV serostatus was recorded as positive for roughly 300 and negative for about 55% of the roughly 700 cohort members, whereas no CMV serostatus was recorded for the donor in question. Each donor provided a peripheral blood sample, and peripheral blood mononuclear cells were used for TCR beta sequencing. Genomic DNA extraction from the blood cell samples was performed with the Qiagen DNeasy Blood Extraction Kit. This entry is derived from a study of cytomegalovirus exposure and HLA in healthy donors listed by TCRdb under 2017. In the study overall: An earlier analysis of roughly 500 of the donors reported 250 to 300 Gb of sequence data and 117 million unique TCR beta sequences obtained from 150 million to 200 million T cells. Roughly 310 gigabases of sequencing data and roughly 90 million unique TCR sequences were included in an early release covering roughly 600 HLA-typed donors. Of the roughly 410 genotyped donors, over 80% were placed in the genetic ancestry cluster associated with self-reported Caucasian donors. The study was designed to test whether signatures of past pathogen exposure could be identified by cataloging public T cell receptors. The study profiled the T cell repertoires of more than 500 subjects by immunosequencing and related them to cytomegalovirus serostatus. Besides the first cohort of some 670 subjects, a separate validation cohort made up of over 100 different subjects was used. To predict cytomegalovirus infection status, the study brought together high-throughput TCR immunosequencing, statistical association of individual TCRs with disease status, and machine learning. A later analysis re-examined previously published TCR beta repertoires from more than 550 donors and added high-resolution HLA genotyping to investigate patterns of TCR occurrence. Rather than using new phenotypic data, the later analysis identified candidate immune exposures from TCR beta sequences and from how often those sequences occurred across donors. An earlier analysis of a few hundred of the donors applied high-throughput TCR beta sequencing to assess whether each TCR beta V gene segment acted as functional or pseudogenic. Donor age, sex, ethnicity and CMV serostatus were collected together with the repertoire data. Genome-wide SNP genotypes for about three fifths of the roughly 700 donors were used in a later genetic analysis, which treated that subset as a discovery cohort. All discovery cohort repertoires had been generated on a single sequencing platform. Class I and class II HLA loci were covered by the typing at four-digit resolution. The number of donors typed differed by locus, with about 629-630 for A, B, C, DRB1 and DQB1, around 500 for DQA1, about 610 for DPA1, and 400 to 490 for DPB1. A handful of DR-DQ haplotypes were handled as single units for association and clustering because linkage in the cohort was strong. On average, over 200,000 unique TCR beta nucleotide sequences were sequenced per donor among more than 350 genotyped donors of the cohort, with 15% to 20% of those sequences being non-productive.

Libraries were built with the immunoSEQ multiplex PCR assay. For the multiplex PCR, a mixture combining 60 forward primers for TCR Vbeta segments and 13 reverse primers for TCR Jbeta segments was used. Amplification of the CDR3 region of rearranged TCR beta genes was performed with a multiplex PCR assay on genomic DNA. The amplified TCR beta libraries were sequenced on the Illumina HiSeq System as 87-base-pair reads. Per the authors' processing: In a later analysis, tens of millions of unique TCR beta chains were counted across the approximately 670 repertoires, and around 10 million of these chains were shared by at least two donors. Raw reads were error-corrected and collapsed into unique sequences with a nearest-neighbor algorithm that merged closely related sequences to remove PCR and sequencing errors. CDR3 sequences were aligned to IMGT reference sequences to assign V, D and J gene segments. For a sequence to be retained, at least a six-nucleotide match to both a V gene segment and a J gene segment was required. A rearrangement counted as productive if the CDR3 had no stop codons and remained in frame with V and J, and every other rearrangement counted as non-productive. CDR3 was defined by IMGT convention, running from the second conserved V-encoded cysteine to the conserved J-encoded phenylalanine. The earlier analysis of fewer than 700 of the donors excluded sequences that lacked an unambiguous match to a single V gene segment. In an earlier analysis of several hundred of the donors, V segments were called functional above 56.7% productive rearrangements and were called segregating when the between-donor standard deviation exceeded 5%. A statistical classification framework was built to diagnose cytomegalovirus status from the catalog of TCR beta chain sequences. In a later analysis, V and J genes were assigned by comparing TCR nucleotide sequences against IMGT/GENE-DB human TR gene sequences. Using the TCRdist pipeline, a later analysis assigned CDR3 sequences along with most-parsimonious VDJ recombination scenarios. In a later analysis, each TCR beta chain was defined by its CDR3 amino acid sequence together with its V-gene family, and reads without a unique V-gene family were excluded. A later analysis removed nearly 600 highly shared, low-generation-probability nucleotide sequences to deal with suspected cross-contamination and a sequencing artifact. In a later analysis, a clonal expansion index for each public chain was calculated from normalized within-repertoire ranks of inferred template counts. In a later analysis, generation probabilities were computed using a VDJ recombination model fitted to out-of-frame rearrangements, and the results were checked against IGoR. A later analysis scored TCR-TCR, TCR-HLA and TCR-CMV co-occurrence with hypergeometric tests, applying a repertoire-size bias correction to TCR pairs. In a later analysis, false discovery rates were estimated by permuting HLA or CMV assignments 20 times. In a later analysis, co-occurring TCRs were grouped using DBSCAN, and TCRdist sequence similarity was added for clustering within HLA-allele-positive subsets. Co-occurrence clustering excluded repertoires with fewer than 30,000 or more than 120,000 public chains, plus five with anomalous nucleotide sharing. Not all clones reach the TCRdb copy of this immuneACCESS table, which keeps in-frame sequences only. Checked studies attribute under half of the gap to unresolved V genes and leave the rest unexplained. Clonal size and the V and J genes are those of that table, whereas D and trimming came from the DNA. A total of some 60,000 clones appear in this sample, about 80% of them only once. The ten most abundant clones make up more than 1.5% of the sample.

Spanning cysteine to phenylalanine, the CDR3 consists of 17 amino acids. Only the CDR3 part of the read is kept: 51 bases, read in frame from the first base. V drops 10 bases and J drops 4 bases, leaving 29 bases in between. CDR1 and CDR2 (LNHDA, SQIVND) derive from the germline V gene (reference sequence). General study outcomes and caveats: A later genetic analysis associated a missense DCLRE1C variant with V-gene and J-gene trimming of TCR beta chains, and an independent cohort replicated the association. The authors suggested that the approach could potentially be generalized to other disease states and immunological phenotypes. Three of the identified cytomegalovirus-associated TCR beta chains were confirmed in vitro to be specific for cytomegalovirus antigens. The sequencing pipeline was judged likely to have produced a cluster of highly shared sequence variants as a technical artifact. This cohort had only TCR beta chains sequenced, and the lack of alpha or paired-chain data limited which features could be detected. Compared with equally common non-associated chains, HLA-associated TCR beta chains in a later analysis were more clonally expanded and had lower generation probabilities. Because some donors lacked HLA typing at each locus, the association tests relied only on the typed subset. According to a later analysis, TCR association rates differed among HLA loci, with DRB1 alleles showing the most associated TCRs and HLA-C alleles showing the fewest. Across donors, most TCR sequences were observed very rarely, whereas some public TCRs were present in many individuals. Presence/absence analyses assumed roughly uniform sequencing depth across donors, an assumption that may not hold. Strong co-occurrence of HLA alleles, especially DR and DQ, made assigning TCR associations to individual alleles difficult. Compared with the roughly 670-donor mean, donors in an Asian-associated ancestry cluster had fewer N-insertions in productive TCRs, according to a later genetic analysis. Correlated functional status among segregating V segments might reflect linkage disequilibrium, but an unknown experimental factor could not be ruled out. Some IMGT-functional V segments, including TRBV6-2 and TRBV6-3, could not be distinguished by the 87-base-pair reads and were therefore excluded. An earlier analysis of approximately 570 of the donors showed that most TCR beta V segments appeared in productive rearrangements either about 90% or about 30% of the time, which broadly matched IMGT annotations. Because counts were too low, 15 to 20 rarely observed V segments, including chromosome 9 orphons, were excluded from the earlier analysis of about 500 of the donors. In a later analysis, about 17,000 TCR beta sequences were associated with specific HLA alleles at a false discovery rate of 0.05. The classifier was reported to diagnose cytomegalovirus status with high specificity and sensitivity in both the original cohort and the validation cohort. A further reported finding was that TCR beta sequences accurately predicted the HLA-A and HLA-B alleles for most subjects in the first cohort. In the study, around 160 TCR beta chains were listed as associated with cytomegalovirus. For the cohort, immune exposure information was limited to CMV serostatus. A later analysis reported that several top co-occurrence clusters appeared linked to parvovirus B19, influenza, CMV and Epstein-Barr virus. Most CMV-associated TCR beta chains appeared to be HLA-restricted in a later analysis, and the HLA associations seemed to be driven largely by CMV exposure.

The chain is made from TRBV19 and TRBJ2-7; possibly the D gene is TRBD2, per 7 matching bases. Sequenced material: PBMCs. The clonotype originates from a human donor in good health. The CDR3 region: CANTMGGAAGALYEQYF. The sequenced DNA is TGTGCCAACACCATGGGGGGGGCGGCGGGAGCCCTGTACGAGCAGTACTTC.